One and the same sample provided the 7 T cell receptor beta chains below, sequenced in a study of blood T cell repertoires in COVID-19. Here immunoSEQ multiplex PCR was the method, and the copy in TCRdb shows in-frame clones only, minus some. The repertoire consists of roughly 100,000 clones, with over 85% occurring once and the leading ten covering 1.9%. Sequencing was done on a sample of peripheral blood. The source is a woman in her fifties or sixties with COVID-19, enrolled during active disease.

The chain joins TRBV6-6 to TRBJ1-2; 7 positions agree with TRBD1. Per the germline V gene, CDR1 is MNHNY and CDR2 is SVGAGI (reference sequence). The CDR3 has 12 amino acids. Losses at the gene ends were 6 bases for V and 8 bases for J; bases not matched to a gene: 6. The CDR3 loop is CASSGTGEGYTF. The DNA for the CDR3 is TGTGCCAGCAGCGGAACAGGGGAAGGCTACACCTTC.

The chain couples TRBV28 to TRBJ1-6, with 12 positions matching TRBD1. Trimming at V came to 4 bases and at J to 9 bases, leaving 10 bases not matched to a gene. The germline gives CDR1 MDHEN, CDR2 SYDVKM. The CDR3 runs to 17 residues. CDR3 DNA sequence: TGTGCCAGCAGTTCTCCGGGACAGGGGGCCCGGTTTTCACCCCTCCACTTT. This sequence encodes CASSSPGQGARFSPLHF.

J is TRBJ1-1 and V is TRBV6-5; the D is unclear. This CDR3 spans 14 amino acids. CDR1 is MNHEY and CDR2 is SVGAGI in the germline V gene. With 5 bases removed from V and 0 bases from J, the gap between germline ends came to 10 bases. The CDR3 here is CASSIGEMNTEAFF. Written as DNA, the CDR3 is TGTGCCAGCAGTATCGGGGAGATGAACACTGAAGCTTTCTTT.

The V and J genes are TRBV27 and TRBJ1-5, with 8 nucleotides matching TRBD1. The V gene end was trimmed by 5 bases and the J gene end by 7 bases; junction bases not matched to a gene: 10. This CDR3 is built from 15 residues. The germline CDR1 and CDR2 sequences are MNHEY and SMNVEV (reference sequence). For the CDR3, the DNA is TGTGCCAGCAGTGGCGGACAGGGTGAGCGGCAGCCCCAGCATTTT. Protein sequence: CASSGGQGERQPQHF.

Turning to this clone: At one end, the junction sequence differs from germline, possibly due to a read error. The V and J genes are TRBV18 and TRBJ1-3; D gene ambiguous. Germline CDR1 and CDR2: KGHSH and LQKENI. CDR3 size: 11 residues. This chain's CDR3 is CASSPNSELHF. The CDR3 DNA reads TGTGCCAGCTCACCTAACTCTGAGCTACATTTT.

The chain recombines TRBV6-1 with TRBJ2-7, with D possibly matching TRBD1 (6 bases). Trimming stripped 2 bases from V and 1 base from J, with 12 bases between. Germline CDR1 MNHNS, CDR2 SASEGT. This CDR3 is 15 amino acids long. In DNA, the CDR3 is TGTGCCAGCAGTGAAAGCTCGCAGGGGTCCTACGAGCAGTACGTC. Translating it yields CASSESSQGSYEQYV.

The CDR3 is CASSLVVSAPLHF. As DNA, the CDR3 is TGTGCCAGCAGCTTAGTGGTGTCTGCGCCCCTCCACTTT. This chain uses TRBV11-2 with TRBJ1-6; no reliable D call. Deletions cut 1 base from V and 13 bases from J, with 11 bases between. This CDR3 has 13 residues. Germline-derived CDR1 and CDR2 are SGHAT and FQNNGV.